Following are 32 T cell receptor beta chains from one sample sequenced in a study of radiotherapy plus CTLA-4 blockade in lung cancer. Here immunoSEQ multiplex PCR was the method, and the copy in TCRdb shows in-frame clones only, minus some. The repertoire holds around 80,000 clones, with around 83% as singletons. The specimen was peripheral blood, collected from a patient treated with radiotherapy plus ipilimumab. The receptor source for this set is a human donor with non-small cell lung cancer who had stable disease on radiotherapy plus ipilimumab.

The chain uses TRBV10-2 and TRBJ2-2; D is ambiguous. Trimming took off 8 bases at V and 2 bases at J, with 12 bases between the two ends. This CDR3 region has 14 residues. CDR1 WSHSY and CDR2 SAAADI come from the germline V gene. CDR3: CASQSASNTGELFF. The DNA of the CDR3 is TGCGCCAGCCAGTCCGCCTCCAACACCGGGGAGCTGTTTTTT.

This chain joins TRBV10-3 and TRBJ2-7; TRBD2 agrees at 7 bases. The CDR3 has 13 amino acids. CDR1 and CDR2 (germline): ENHRY, SYGVKD. The J segment lost 5 bases and the V segment lost 8 bases, leaving 9 bases of the junction unmatched. CDR3 protein: CAISAREGDEQYF. The CDR3 DNA sequence: TGTGCCATCTCAGCCAGGGAGGGCGACGAGCAGTACTTC.

The V gene is TRBV28, the J gene TRBJ1-6; D gene ambiguous. Germline V gene lookup returns CDR1 MDHEN and CDR2 SYDVKM. The V gene lost 6 bases and the J gene lost 10 bases, with 10 bases spanning the gap. The CDR3 runs 12 residues. The CDR3 region has the DNA TGTGCCAGCAGCCCGGGTGGGTCACCCCTCCACTTT. Its protein product is CASSPGGSPLHF.

This clone has a single count. The V and J genes are TRBV21-1 and TRBJ1-1; TRBD1, the D gene given by the table, was not confirmed from the DNA. TRBV21-1 is classified as a pseudogene. The CDR3 spans 19 residues. The CDR3 nucleotides are TGTGCCAGCAGCCCTAAACCTTTATGGGACAGGCCGCTGAACACTGAAGCTTTCTTT. This encodes CASSPKPLWDRPLNTEAFF.

The CDR3 nucleotides read TGTGCCAGCAGTGCCCTATTACAGGCCCTTGTGGCCCAGTACTTC. This codes for CASSALLQALVAQYF. J is TRBJ2-5 and V is TRBV6-1; D may be TRBD1 (5 bases). V gave up 4 bases and J gave up 9 bases, with 21 bases separating them. Germline CDR1 reads MNHNS; CDR2 reads SASEGT. CDR3 size: 15 residues.

The genes are TRBV28 and TRBJ1-5; D is unresolved. V dropped 2 bases and J dropped 6 bases, with 8 bases sitting between them. CDR3 length: 13 residues. Germline V lookup: CDR1 MDHEN, CDR2 SYDVKM. The DNA of the CDR3 is TGTGCCAGCAGTTTAATGGGAGGTCAGCCCCAGCATTTT. It specifies CASSLMGGQPQHF.

The chain links TRBV5-1 to TRBJ2-7; a weak D match, TRBD2 (6 bases). CDR1 and CDR2 from the germline V gene are SGHRS and YFSETQ. V lost 1 base and J lost 7, with 18 bases in between. This CDR3 has 15 amino acids. The DNA of the CDR3 is TGCGCCAGCAGCTTGTCGGGTTCGTCCGCGGGGGAGCAGTACTTC. As protein: CASSLSGSSAGEQYF. The full variable domain, completed using reference TRBV5-1 and TRBJ2-7, is KAGVTQTPRYLIKTRGQQVTLSCSPISGHRSVSWYQQTPGQGLQFLFEYFSETQRNKGNFPGRFSGRQFSNSRSEMNVSTLELGDSALYLCASSLSGSSAGEQYFGPGTRLTVT.

The J gene is TRBJ2-6, the V gene TRBV5-4; D unclear. Looked up from germline, CDR1 is SGHNT and CDR2 is YYREEE (reference sequence). The CDR3 is 14 residues long. Trimming stripped 0 bases from V and 2 bases from J, with 3 bases between. The CDR3 sequence: CASSLAPGANVLTF. CDR3 in DNA: TGTGCCAGCAGCTTGGCCCCTGGGGCCAACGTCCTGACTTTC.

The rearrangement joins TRBV7-6 to TRBJ2-1; D gene ambiguous. The CDR3 loop spans 15 amino acids. Germline CDR1 reads SGHVS; CDR2 reads FNYEAQ. The V gene lost 2 bases and the J gene lost 4 bases, with 12 bases spanning the gap. Here the CDR3 reads CASSLNLKQYNEQFF. The CDR3 nucleotides are TGTGCCAGCAGCTTAAACCTAAAACAATACAATGAGCAGTTCTTC.

The genes are TRBV6-1 and TRBJ2-3; D is unresolved. There are 14 residues in the CDR3. The V gene lost 4 bases and the J gene lost 1 base, with 9 bases spanning the gap. Germline CDR1 reads MNHNS; CDR2 reads SASEGT. CDR3 sequence (DNA): TGTGCCAGCAGTGCCCAGGTTCGCACAGATACGCAGTATTTT. Its protein product is CASSAQVRTDTQYF.

This clone was observed a handful of times. V usage is TRBV19 and J usage is TRBJ1-1; TRBD1 is a possible D gene (6 bases). The V and J ends lost 6 bases and 3 bases respectively, with 14 bases between them. This CDR3 region has 14 residues. Looked up from germline, CDR1 is LNHDA and CDR2 is SQIVND (reference sequence). The CDR3 loop is CASRIRQAHTEAFF. The CDR3 DNA follows: TGTGCCAGTAGGATTCGACAGGCGCACACTGAAGCTTTCTTT. Combining the CDR3 with reference TRBV19 and TRBJ1-1 gives the whole variable domain DGGITQSPKYLFRKEGQNVTLSCEQNLNHDAMYWYRQDPGQGLRLIYYSQIVNDFQKGDIAEGYSVSREKKESFPLTVTSAQKNPTAFYLCASRIRQAHTEAFFGQGTRLTVV.

V and J are TRBV5-1 and TRBJ2-5, with TRBD1 as a possible D gene (6 bases). Germline V gives CDR1 SGHRS, CDR2 YFSETQ. V lost 7 bases and J lost 2, with 9 bases in between. This CDR3 comprises 12 residues. CDR3 sequence: CASRTAQETQYF. CDR3 nucleotides: TGCGCCAGCCGGACAGCACAAGAGACCCAGTACTTC. The full variable domain, rest sourced from reference TRBV5-1 and TRBJ2-5, is KAGVTQTPRYLIKTRGQQVTLSCSPISGHRSVSWYQQTPGQGLQFLFEYFSETQRNKGNFPGRFSGRQFSNSRSEMNVSTLELGDSALYLCASRTAQETQYFGPGTRLLVL.

As DNA, the CDR3 is TGTGCCAGCAGCTTAGCGAACCAACAAGAGACCCAGTACTTC. Translating it yields CASSLANQQETQYF. The V call is TRBV7-6, the J call TRBJ2-5; no definite D call. Germline assignment: CDR1 SGHVS and CDR2 FNYEAQ. This CDR3 contains 14 residues. V was cut by 0 bases and J by 2 bases, with 7 bases left in between.

The rearrangement joins TRBV2 to TRBJ1-6; D uncertain. The CDR3 is 12 residues long. CDR1 SNHLY and CDR2 FYNNEI come from the germline V gene. V lost 6 bases and J 4 bases, leaving 4 bases between the germline ends. CDR3 region: CASSHYNSPLHF. The DNA of the CDR3 is TGTGCCAGCAGCCATTATAATTCACCCCTCCACTTT.

This chain uses TRBV2 with TRBJ2-6; D is unclear. V was pared by 6 bases and J by 0 bases, with 0 bases between. Germline CDR1 SNHLY, CDR2 FYNNEI. The CDR3 covers 12 residues. DNA of the CDR3: TGTGCCAGCAGCTCTGGGGCCAACGTCCTGACTTTC. Translating gives CASSSGANVLTF.

The V and J genes are TRBV19 and TRBJ2-3, with TRBD1 matching over 8 bases. The CDR3 loop spans 13 amino acids. The V and J ends lost 3 bases and 8 bases, in that order; junction bases with no gene match: 4. Germline-derived CDR1 and CDR2 are LNHDA and SQIVND (reference sequence). CDR3 bases: TGTGCCAGTAGTATTTCACAGGGGGGTACGCAGTATTTT. This encodes CASSISQGGTQYF.

This clone appeared once. The V call is TRBV6-1, the J call TRBJ1-2, with D perhaps matching TRBD1 (6 bases). Germline-derived CDR1 and CDR2 are MNHNS and SASEGT. Trimming removed 1 base at V and 10 bases at J, with 10 bases between. The length of the CDR3 is 12 residues. CDR3 sequence (DNA): TGTGCCAGCAGTGAAGTGGCAGGGGTCTACACCTTC. This translates into CASSEVAGVYTF.

The chain has TRBV2 and TRBJ1-2; D is possibly TRBD1 (6 bases). CDR1 and CDR2 (germline): SNHLY, FYNNEI. The CDR3 loop spans 13 amino acids. V was pared by 1 base and J by 8 bases, with 11 bases between. DNA for the CDR3: TGTGCCAGCAGTGAAGTGGGGGCGCGAGGCTACACCTTC. Amino acids: CASSEVGARGYTF.

A few counts support this clone. J is TRBJ1-6 and V is TRBV7-2; no firm D call. Germline V gene lookup returns CDR1 SGHTA and CDR2 FQGNSA. CDR3 length: 13 amino acids. The V gene lost 4 bases and the J gene lost 7 bases, with 8 bases spanning the gap. The DNA for the CDR3 is TGTGCCAGCAGCTCCCTTCCAAATTCACCCCTCCACTTT. This translates into CASSSLPNSPLHF.

Points on this clone: An end of the junction does not agree with germline; a read error may underlie this. The rearrangement uses TRBV9 and TRBJ1-5; D possibly corresponds to TRBD1 (6 bases). CDR1 is SGDLS and CDR2 is YYNGEE in the germline V gene. The CDR3 length is 15 residues. The CDR3 DNA is TGTGCCAGCGGCGTAGGGGGGGGCGGCATTCAGCCCCAGCATTTT. Amino acids: CASGVGGGGIQPQHF.

The chain employs TRBV28 and TRBJ1-1; tentative D call: TRBD1 (6 bases). Per germline, CDR1 MDHEN and CDR2 SYDVKM. There are 15 residues in the CDR3. V was shortened by 0 bases and J by 4 bases, with 12 bases between the two germline ends. The CDR3 loop reads CASSLWGGGSTEAFF. The DNA of the CDR3 is TGTGCCAGCAGTTTATGGGGAGGGGGGAGCACTGAAGCTTTCTTT.

V gene TRBV28 combines with J gene TRBJ1-5; D call uncertain. The CDR3 totals 15 residues. Germline-derived CDR1 and CDR2 are MDHEN and SYDVKM. Trimming cost V 3 bases and J 2 bases, with 11 bases left between them. The CDR3 protein is CASSFLGSGNQPQHF. In DNA, the CDR3 is TGTGCCAGCAGTTTCTTAGGGTCGGGCAATCAGCCCCAGCATTTT.

The count of this clone is one. The rearrangement links TRBV18 to TRBJ1-5; 7 positions match TRBD1. The CDR3 extends over 16 amino acids. With V trimmed by 3 bases and J by 1 base, 6 bases remained unmatched. Germline assignment: CDR1 KGHSH and CDR2 LQKENI. CDR3 DNA sequence: TGTGCCAGCTCACCTGGGAAACAGGGGAGCAATCAGCCCCAGCATTTT. It specifies CASSPGKQGSNQPQHF. The variable domain in full, completed from reference TRBV18 and TRBJ1-5, reads NAGVMQNPRHLVRRRGQEARLRCSPMKGHSHVYWYRQLPEEGLKFMVYLQKENIIDESGMPKERFSAEFPKEGPSILRIQQVVRGDSAAYFCASSPGKQGSNQPQHFGDGTRLSIL.

The chain uses TRBV28 and TRBJ2-7; no reliable D call. Germline V lookup: CDR1 MDHEN, CDR2 SYDVKM. Trimming cost V 6 bases and J 5 bases, with 14 bases left between them. This CDR3 spans 13 amino acids. The CDR3 nucleotides are TGTGCCAGCAGGGCGTGGGTCAACGACGAGCAGTACTTC. It specifies CASRAWVNDEQYF.

The J gene is TRBJ2-7, the V gene TRBV15; D is perhaps TRBD1 (5 bases). Per germline, CDR1 LNHNV and CDR2 YYDKDF (reference sequence). The CDR3 spans 14 residues. Between the trimmed V and J ends, which lost 4 bases and 4 bases, there was a span of 14 bases. CDR3 DNA: TGTGCCACCAGCAAGGGGAACACTGAATACGAGCAGTACTTC. The encoded protein is CATSKGNTEYEQYF.

This clone occurred a few times. The chain links TRBV10-2 to TRBJ1-5; no firm D call. The germline gives CDR1 WSHSY, CDR2 SAAADI. Trimming removed 4 bases at V and 3 bases at J, with 10 bases between. The CDR3 has 14 amino acids. CDR3 bases: TGCGCCAGCAGTGTGAAGGGCCTCAATCAGCCCCAGCATTTT. Protein: CASSVKGLNQPQHF.

The rearrangement uses TRBV6-4 and TRBJ2-5, with TRBD1 matching 9 bases. Germline values: CDR1 MRHNA, CDR2 SNTAGT. This CDR3 contains 14 residues. The V segment lost 10 bases and the J segment 2 bases; nucleotides outside the gene matches: 8. The CDR3 bases are TGTGCCAACCCTAGAGGACAGGGGCAAGAGACCCAGTACTTC. It yields the protein CANPRGQGQETQYF.

The table lists this clone with a count of one. The chain recombines TRBV29-1 with TRBJ2-3; D perhaps matches TRBD2 (5 bases). This CDR3 region has 14 residues. Germline lookup yields CDR1 SQVTM and CDR2 ANQGSEA. Trimming pared 7 bases from V and 1 base from J, leaving 15 bases between. The CDR3 coding sequence is TGCAGCGCAGCGGCTGAGGTCGGCACAGATACGCAGTATTTT. It translates to CSAAAEVGTDTQYF.

This clone showed up just a few times. The V gene is TRBV7-9, the J gene TRBJ2-3; D is unclear. Trimming left V 11 bases short and J 8 bases short, with 5 bases between. This CDR3 has 8 amino acids. CDR1 and CDR2 (germline): SEHNR, FQNEAQ (reference sequence). DNA for the CDR3: TGTGCCCTCAGTACGCAGTATTTT. It is translated as CALSTQYF.

The V and J genes are TRBV5-1 and TRBJ2-5, with TRBD2 identical over 7 bases. The CDR3 runs 14 residues. With V trimmed by 5 bases and J by 2 bases, 6 bases remained unmatched. Per the germline V gene, CDR1 is SGHRS and CDR2 is YFSETQ. Written as DNA, the CDR3 is TGCGCCAGCAGGGAAGCGGGGCGGCAAGAGACCCAGTACTTC. Translated: CASREAGRQETQYF.

The rearrangement uses TRBV7-9 and TRBJ1-6; 8 positions match TRBD1. This CDR3 spans 18 amino acids. Per the germline V gene, CDR1 is SEHNR and CDR2 is FQNEAQ (reference sequence). J was trimmed by 0 bases and V by 5 bases; bases with no gene match: 9. This CDR3 reads CASSEFRTGSSYNSPLHF. The CDR3 nucleotides are TGTGCCAGCAGCGAATTTAGGACAGGGAGCTCCTATAATTCACCCCTCCACTTT.

This chain joins TRBV28 and TRBJ2-6; a weak D match, TRBD2 (5 bases). CDR3 length: 16 amino acids. Trimming took off 2 bases at V and 4 bases at J, with 12 bases between the two ends. Germline CDR1 is MDHEN and CDR2 is SYDVKM. CDR3 in DNA: TGTGCCAGCAGTTTAGAGGGAGCGCGGGGGGCCAACGTCCTGACTTTC. Translation: CASSLEGARGANVLTF.